This T cell receptor (beta chain) is from a study of CD8 T cells in Susac syndrome. CDR3 length equals 13 residues. Trimming pared 6 bases from V and 10 bases from J, leaving 18 bases between. Germline values: CDR1 DFQATT, CDR2 SNEGSKA (reference sequence). After extraction with the RNeasy kit, roughly 0.45 to 1 ug of the RNA was reverse transcribed using random hexamers. TCRdb fed the immunoSEQ multiplex PCR reads into MiXCR, producing one record per CDR3 protein. The sample contains roughly 130,000 distinct CDR3 sequences, roughly 95% of which appear only once. The TCR originated in a human donor with Susac syndrome. V and J are TRBV20-1 and TRBJ1-4; D unclear. Material for sequencing was CD4+ T cells from PBMCs. The CDR3 nucleotides read TGCAGTGCCGCCTCGGGAGTCCGTCGAAAACTGTTTTTT. Its translation: CSAASGVRRKLFF.